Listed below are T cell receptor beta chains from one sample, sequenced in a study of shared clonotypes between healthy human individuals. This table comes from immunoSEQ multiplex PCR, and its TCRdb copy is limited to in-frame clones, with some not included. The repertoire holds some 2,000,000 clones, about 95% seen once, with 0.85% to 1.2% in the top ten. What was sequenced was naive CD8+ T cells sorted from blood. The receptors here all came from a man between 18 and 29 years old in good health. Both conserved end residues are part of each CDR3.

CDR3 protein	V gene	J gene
CASSVGGGTLGYGYTF	TRBV9	TRBJ1-2
CASSEGQTYYGYTF	TRBV6-1	TRBJ1-2
CASRPQGGAYNEQFF	TRBV6-5	TRBJ2-1
CASSQGEGTDTQYF	TRBV9	TRBJ2-3
CASSIGGDGYTF	TRBV19	TRBJ1-2
CASSLLAGPYEQYF	TRBV7-2	TRBJ2-7
CASSVGGGQFYEQYF	TRBV9	TRBJ2-7
CASSLGFGTGESEAFF	TRBV27	TRBJ1-1
CASSQTGGNSPLHF	TRBV4-1	TRBJ1-6
CASSPDWQGDQPQHF	TRBV28	TRBJ1-5
CATRLGDTEAFF	TRBV19	TRBJ1-1
CASSYSRDTYEQYF	TRBV6-6	TRBJ2-7
CASRRGNTEAFF	TRBV27	TRBJ1-1
CASSWTGNTGELFF	TRBV5-1	TRBJ2-2
CASSLGSDTQYF	TRBV5-6	TRBJ2-3
CASSLADYNEQFF	TRBV7-2	TRBJ2-1
CAWGNGQIPGNQPQHF	TRBV30	TRBJ1-5
CASSFQGGLSYEQYF	TRBV5-4	TRBJ2-7
CSVQRLGGYEQYF	TRBV29-1	TRBJ2-7
CASRRFGDTGELFF	TRBV13	TRBJ2-2
CASFLEVPYEQYF	TRBV9	TRBJ2-7
CACYGVSGNTIYF	TRBV30	TRBJ1-3
CASSQYTGATGELFF	TRBV6-6	TRBJ2-2
CASSTGQGTDTQYF	TRBV7-9	TRBJ2-3
CASSSRLVGNEQFF	TRBV7-8	TRBJ2-1
CASSLGLTGPGYTF	TRBV6-5	TRBJ1-2
CASSPWGSSDTQYF	TRBV6-5	TRBJ2-3
CASSSRGGEYEQYF	TRBV27	TRBJ2-7
CAIMDTRDRGYEQYF	TRBV10-3	TRBJ2-7
CASSLESGWGQETQYF	TRBV7-8	TRBJ2-5
CASTLTGGAYEQYF	TRBV27	TRBJ2-7
CASSQVGGRGDEQFF	TRBV4-3	TRBJ2-1
CASSEDRVEYSPLHF	TRBV2	TRBJ1-6
CASSFKGDRTEAFF	TRBV5-1	TRBJ1-1
CASSIPGQETQYF	TRBV7-3	TRBJ2-5
CASRPGTLNTGELFF	TRBV28	TRBJ2-2
CASSPQFIWPRSGEKLFF	TRBV27	TRBJ1-4
CASSEWGRTYEQYF	TRBV6-1	TRBJ2-7
CASSHRTGSNEKLFF	TRBV4-1	TRBJ1-4
CASSLTGTVGPYEQYF	TRBV27	TRBJ2-7
CASSQEVETDTQYF	TRBV4-3	TRBJ2-3
CASSMASWWTDTQYF	TRBV19	TRBJ2-3
CAIAMDSTNTEAFF	TRBV10-3	TRBJ1-1
CASSFMGRLEETQYF	TRBV5-5	TRBJ2-5
CASSPLRQGLYEQYF	TRBV6-6	TRBJ2-7
CASTSGGPTDTQYF	TRBV28	TRBJ2-3
CSVLGQDNYGYTF	TRBV29-1	TRBJ1-2
CASSLSLWGSYEQYF	TRBV5-1	TRBJ2-7
CSVQTGVDYGYTF	TRBV29-1	TRBJ1-2
CASSLDRWTEQYF	TRBV6-6	TRBJ2-7
CASSESSIVGNQPQHF	TRBV10-2	TRBJ1-5